Below, 8 T cell receptor beta chains from the same sample are listed, as sequenced in a study of early T cells in non-severe SARS-CoV-2 infection. TCRdb recomputed calls from the 5' RACE reads with MiXCR, one row per CDR3 protein. The sample consists of around 60,000 distinct CDR3 sequences, less than 20% of them appearing once. The material sequenced was whole blood, taken at baseline. The receptors derive from an adult who was a healthcare worker with PCR-confirmed SARS-CoV-2 infection or an uninfected control (not recorded which).

The rearrangement joins TRBV25-1 to TRBJ2-2, with 10 nucleotides matching TRBD1. The CDR3 consists of 15 residues. V dropped 2 bases and J dropped 5; count of bases not matched to a gene: 2. Germline CDR1 is MGHDK and CDR2 is SYGVNS. This CDR3 reads CASSERDRGTGELFF. DNA of the CDR3: TGTGCCAGCAGTGAAAGGGACAGGGGAACCGGGGAGCTGTTTTTT.

This chain links TRBV7-8 with TRBJ2-5, with D hard to call. The CDR3 length is 14 residues. Germline values: CDR1 SGHVS, CDR2 FQNEAQ. V was cut by 1 base and J by 9 bases, with 15 bases left in between. CDR3 loop: CASSLGSKTAAQYF. The CDR3 DNA reads TGTGCCAGCAGCTTAGGCTCAAAGACCGCGGCCCAGTACTTC.

The CDR3 is CASSLGIKTGHYSYEQYF. The CDR3 coding sequence is TGTGCCAGCAGCCTGGGGATCAAGACAGGGCATTACTCCTACGAGCAGTACTTC. The chain recombines TRBV4-2 with TRBJ2-7, with 7 bases aligning to TRBD1. Per the germline V gene, CDR1 is LGHNA and CDR2 is YNFKEQ. V gave up 4 bases and J gave up 0 bases; unmatched junction bases: 15. This CDR3 spans 18 amino acids.

The V and J genes are TRBV15 and TRBJ1-6, with 7 bases aligning to TRBD1. The CDR3 has 13 residues. V lost 6 bases to trimming and J lost 9 bases; unmatched junction nucleotides: 5. Germline lookup yields CDR1 LNHNV and CDR2 YYDKDF (reference sequence). In nucleotides, the CDR3 is TGTGCCACCAGGGAACAGGGGTCTTCACCCCTCCACTTT. Residues: CATREQGSSPLHF.

A note on this clonotype: At one end, the junction sequence differs from germline, possibly due to a read error. The gene calls are TRBV5-1 and TRBJ2-7, with D perhaps given as TRBD1 or TRBD2 (6 bases each). The CDR3 is 15 residues long. Germline values: CDR1 SGHRS, CDR2 YFSETQ. The CDR3 region is CASSLIGGEDRERYF. The CDR3, as DNA: TGCGCCAGCAGCTTAATCGGGGGCGAGGATCGGGAGCGGTACTTC.

The J gene is TRBJ2-7, the V gene TRBV6-1; the D is unclear. The CDR3 contains 13 residues. Germline V gives CDR1 MNHNS, CDR2 SASEGT. V was shortened by 0 bases and J by 3 bases, with 6 bases between the two germline ends. In DNA, the CDR3 is TGTGCCAGCAGTGAAGCGTGGAACTACGAGCAGTACTTC. This encodes CASSEAWNYEQYF.

This clonotype was seen more than once but under ten times. This chain links TRBV12-3 or TRBV12-4 with TRBJ1-6, with D uncertain. CDR3 length: 15 residues. Trimming took off 5 bases at V and 0 bases at J, with 8 bases between the two ends. CDR3 coding DNA: TGTGCCAGCAGTACGTCCAGCTCCTATAATTCACCCCTCCACTTT. Its translation: CASSTSSSYNSPLHF.

This clonotype appeared a few times. J is TRBJ2-3 and V is TRBV6-4; 15 bases are shared with TRBD2. V gave up 4 bases and J gave up 2 bases; unmatched junction bases: 1. The CDR3 sequence is 16 residues long. The germline V gene has CDR1 MRHNA and CDR2 SNTAGT. The CDR3 DNA is TGTGCCAGCAGTGGGACTAGCGGGGGGGCCACAGATACGCAGTATTTT. Amino acid sequence: CASSGTSGGATDTQYF.